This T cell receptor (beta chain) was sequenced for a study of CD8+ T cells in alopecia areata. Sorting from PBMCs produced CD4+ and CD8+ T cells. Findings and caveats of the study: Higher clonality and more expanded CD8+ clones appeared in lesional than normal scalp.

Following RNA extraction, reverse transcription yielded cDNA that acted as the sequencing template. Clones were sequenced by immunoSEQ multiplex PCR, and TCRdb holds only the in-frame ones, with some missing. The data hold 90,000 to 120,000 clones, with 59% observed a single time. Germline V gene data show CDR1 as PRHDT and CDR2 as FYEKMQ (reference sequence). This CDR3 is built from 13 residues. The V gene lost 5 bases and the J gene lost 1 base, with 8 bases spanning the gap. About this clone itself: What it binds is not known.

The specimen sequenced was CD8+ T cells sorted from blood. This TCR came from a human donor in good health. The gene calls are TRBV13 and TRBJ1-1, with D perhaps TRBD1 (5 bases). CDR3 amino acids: CASSGGGNTEAFF. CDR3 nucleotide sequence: TGTGCCAGCAGCGGGGGAGGGAACACTGAAGCTTTCTTT.